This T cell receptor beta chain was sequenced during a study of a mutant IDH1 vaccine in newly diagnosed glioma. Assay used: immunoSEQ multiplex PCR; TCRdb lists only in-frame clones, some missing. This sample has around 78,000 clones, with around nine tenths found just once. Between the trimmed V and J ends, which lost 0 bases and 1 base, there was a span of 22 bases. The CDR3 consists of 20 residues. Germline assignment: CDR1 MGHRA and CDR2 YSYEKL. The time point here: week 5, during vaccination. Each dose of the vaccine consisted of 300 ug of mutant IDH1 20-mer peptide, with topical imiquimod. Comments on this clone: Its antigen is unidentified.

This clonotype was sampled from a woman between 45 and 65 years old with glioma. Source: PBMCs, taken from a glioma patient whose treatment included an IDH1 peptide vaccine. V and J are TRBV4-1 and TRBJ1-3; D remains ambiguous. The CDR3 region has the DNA TGCGCCAGCAGCCAAGATAGCCCTCCTGCCGCGATATTATCTGGAAACACCATATATTTT. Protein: CASSQDSPPAAILSGNTIYF.